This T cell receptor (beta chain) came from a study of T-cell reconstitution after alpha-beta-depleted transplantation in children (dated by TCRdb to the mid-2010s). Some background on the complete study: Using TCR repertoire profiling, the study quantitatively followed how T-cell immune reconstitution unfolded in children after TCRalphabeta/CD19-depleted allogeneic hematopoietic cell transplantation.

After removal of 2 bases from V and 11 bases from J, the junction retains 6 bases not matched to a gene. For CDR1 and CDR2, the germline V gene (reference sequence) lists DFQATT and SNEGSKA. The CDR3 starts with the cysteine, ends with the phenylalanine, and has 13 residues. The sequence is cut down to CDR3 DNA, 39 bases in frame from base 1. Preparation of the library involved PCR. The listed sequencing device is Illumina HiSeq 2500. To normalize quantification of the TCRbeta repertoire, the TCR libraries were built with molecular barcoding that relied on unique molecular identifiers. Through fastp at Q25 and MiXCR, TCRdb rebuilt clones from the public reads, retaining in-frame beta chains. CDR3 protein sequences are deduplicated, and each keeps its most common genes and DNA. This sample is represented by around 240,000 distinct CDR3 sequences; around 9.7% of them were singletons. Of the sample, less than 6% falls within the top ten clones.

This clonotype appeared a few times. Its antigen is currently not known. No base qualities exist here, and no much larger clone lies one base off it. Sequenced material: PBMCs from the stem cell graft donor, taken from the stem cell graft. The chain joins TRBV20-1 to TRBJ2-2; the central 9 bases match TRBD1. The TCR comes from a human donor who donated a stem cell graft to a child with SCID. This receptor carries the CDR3 CSARPFTGGELFF. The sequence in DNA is TGCAGTGCTAGACCGTTCACAGGGGGCGAGCTGTTTTTT.